These 20 T cell receptor beta chains were all obtained from the same sample, sequenced in a study of graft-versus-host responses after intestinal transplantation. Profiled with immunoSEQ multiplex PCR; TCRdb holds only in-frame clones, not every one. The sample has some 96,000 clones, about 93% seen once. The sample in question was PBMCs, obtained 450 to 460 days after intestinal transplant. The receptors here all came from a human patient who received an intestinal transplant, so some T cells may come from the graft donor.

The gene calls are TRBV18 and TRBJ2-5, with D possibly being TRBD2 (6 bases). Germline-derived CDR1 and CDR2 are KGHSH and LQKENI. The CDR3 runs to 15 residues. V lost 3 bases, J lost 1 base, and 12 bases lay in between. CDR3 protein: CASSPRDRRQETQYF. CDR3 bases: TGTGCCAGCTCACCGCGGGACCGGCGCCAAGAGACCCAGTACTTC.

This rearrangement joins TRBV27 to TRBJ2-3; no clear D gene. The V and J ends lost 3 bases and 2 bases respectively, with 9 bases between them. The CDR3 covers 14 residues. Germline V gene lookup returns CDR1 MNHEY and CDR2 SMNVEV (reference sequence). This CDR3 reads CASSFGPSTDTQYF. The CDR3 DNA sequence: TGTGCCAGCAGTTTCGGACCATCCACAGATACGCAGTATTTT.

This chain connects TRBV5-1 to TRBJ2-3; possible D gene TRBD1, 6 bases. Germline CDR1 SGHRS, CDR2 YFSETQ. This CDR3 comprises 16 residues. V lost 0 bases and J 4 bases, leaving 15 bases between the germline ends. In DNA form, the CDR3 reads TGCGCCAGCAGCTTGGGGGGGCTAGCCTTCCCAGATACGCAGTATTTT. Amino acids: CASSLGGLAFPDTQYF. Supplemented by reference TRBV5-1 and TRBJ2-3, the full variable domain reads KAGVTQTPRYLIKTRGQQVTLSCSPISGHRSVSWYQQTPGQGLQFLFEYFSETQRNKGNFPGRFSGRQFSNSRSEMNVSTLELGDSALYLCASSLGGLAFPDTQYFGPGTRLTVL.

The gene calls are TRBV25-1 and TRBJ2-5; 7 bases are shared with TRBD1. The germline V gene has CDR1 MGHDK and CDR2 SYGVNS. Trimming took 7 bases from V and 11 from J; bases not matched to a gene: 13. This CDR3 contains 13 residues. CDR3 loop: CASTTTGSWEQYF. The CDR3 DNA sequence: TGTGCCAGCACAACGACAGGGTCGTGGGAGCAGTACTTC.

V is TRBV7-6 and J is TRBJ1-1; D gene unclear. Germline CDR1 is SGHVS and CDR2 is FNYEAQ. V shed 5 bases and J shed 6 bases, with 13 bases lying between them. The CDR3 is made up of 13 amino acids. CDR3: CASSPITSPEAFF. The DNA for the CDR3 is TGTGCCAGCAGCCCAATAACCTCACCTGAAGCTTTCTTT. Full variable domain (missing parts from reference TRBV7-6 and TRBJ1-1): GAGVSQSPRYKVTKRGQDVALRCDPISGHVSLYWYRQALGQGPEFLTYFNYEAQQDKSGLPNDRFSAERPEGSISTLTIQRTEQRDSAMYRCASSPITSPEAFFGQGTRLTVV.

V is TRBV5-6 and J is TRBJ1-1, with a tentative D call TRBD1 (6 bases). Trimming stripped 6 bases from V and 0 bases from J, with 12 bases between. Germline V gives CDR1 SGHDT, CDR2 YYEEEE. CDR3 length equals 14 residues. The CDR3 here is CASTAGVMNTEAFF. The CDR3 bases are TGTGCCAGCACCGCAGGGGTCATGAACACTGAAGCTTTCTTT.

This clone was picked up one time. One end of the junction varies from germline; a read error may be responsible. This chain joins TRBV20-1 and TRBJ1-1; 7 bases are a match to TRBD1. This CDR3 spans 10 amino acids. Per the germline V gene, CDR1 is DFQATT and CDR2 is SNEGSKA (reference sequence). The CDR3 bases are TGCAGTGCTCAGACAGGGTTGGGCATTTTT. Its protein is CSAQTGLGIF.

The chain uses TRBV5-8 and TRBJ1-5; no clear D. V was shortened by 2 bases and J by 4 bases, with 7 bases between the two germline ends. CDR1 is SGHTS and CDR2 is YDEGEE in the germline V gene. This CDR3 has 13 residues. Written as DNA, the CDR3 is TGTGCCAGCAGCTTCCAGGCTAATCAGCCCCAGCATTTT. Its protein product is CASSFQANQPQHF.

The chain recombines TRBV18 with TRBJ2-5; D is unresolved. The germline V gene has CDR1 KGHSH and CDR2 LQKENI. The CDR3 sequence is 13 residues long. V lost 6 bases and J 5 bases, leaving 13 bases between the germline ends. CDR3 nucleotides: TGTGCCAGCTCCAATGGGAATTTGGAGACCCAGTACTTC. It specifies CASSNGNLETQYF. Complete variable domain (other parts from reference TRBV18 and TRBJ2-5): NAGVMQNPRHLVRRRGQEARLRCSPMKGHSHVYWYRQLPEEGLKFMVYLQKENIIDESGMPKERFSAEFPKEGPSILRIQQVVRGDSAAYFCASSNGNLETQYFGPGTRLLVL.

The rearrangement joins TRBV29-1 to TRBJ1-2, with TRBD1 matching over 8 bases. CDR1 is SQVTM, CDR2 ANQGSEA, per germline. J gave up 3 bases and V 0 bases, and 9 bases lay outside the gene matches. There are 16 residues in the CDR3. For the CDR3, the DNA is TGCAGCGTTGAAGATCCGTCCCACAGGGGGGACTATGGCTACACCTTC. This gives the protein CSVEDPSHRGDYGYTF.

The chain carries TRBV7-9 and TRBJ1-2, with 8 bases identical to TRBD1. Germline assignment: CDR1 SEHNR and CDR2 FQNEAQ (reference sequence). The CDR3 loop spans 14 amino acids. V lost 5 bases and J lost 6; bases outside the gene matches: 8. The CDR3 is CASSTGQGFDGYTF. CDR3 bases: TGTGCCAGCAGCACCGGACAGGGATTCGATGGCTACACCTTC.

The rearrangement uses TRBV7-9 and TRBJ2-3, with D possibly TRBD2 on 6 matching bases. CDR3 length: 16 amino acids. V lost 2 bases and J lost 2, with 14 bases in between. CDR1 and CDR2 (germline): SEHNR, FQNEAQ (reference sequence). CDR3 loop: CASSLHGTSNTDTQYF. The CDR3 DNA is TGTGCCAGCAGCTTACATGGGACTTCTAACACAGATACGCAGTATTTT. The variable domain in full, with the rest retrieved from reference TRBV7-9 and TRBJ2-3, is DTGVSQNPRHKITKRGQNVTFRCDPISEHNRLYWYRQTLGQGPEFLTYFQNEAQLEKSRLLSDRFSAERPKGSFSTLEIQRTEQGDSAMYLCASSLHGTSNTDTQYFGPGTRLTVL.

The chain employs TRBV6-6 and TRBJ2-7, with 10 nucleotides matching TRBD1. The CDR3 consists of 13 residues. Losses at the gene ends were 6 bases for V and 2 bases for J; bases not matched to a gene: 1. Germline loops: CDR1 MNHNY, CDR2 SVGAGI (reference sequence). In DNA form, the CDR3 reads TGTGCCAGCAGCGACAGGGGGCCCTACGAGCAGTACTTC. Its translation is CASSDRGPYEQYF.

The sample holds one count of this clone. This chain connects TRBV18 to TRBJ2-2; 7 bases are shared with TRBD2. Germline trimming cut 0 bases from V and 7 bases from J; bases unmatched to any gene: 2. This CDR3 has 14 residues. Per germline, CDR1 KGHSH and CDR2 LQKENI. Here the CDR3 DNA reads TGTGCCAGCTCACCACCGGGACTAAGCGGGGAGCTGTTTTTT. Translation: CASSPPGLSGELFF. Complete variable domain (other parts from reference TRBV18 and TRBJ2-2): NAGVMQNPRHLVRRRGQEARLRCSPMKGHSHVYWYRQLPEEGLKFMVYLQKENIIDESGMPKERFSAEFPKEGPSILRIQQVVRGDSAAYFCASSPPGLSGELFFGEGSRLTVL.

This clone was found once. The DNA of the CDR3 is TGTGCCAGTCTTCTGTGGAGCGCGGGTGGCTACACCTTC. This encodes CASLLWSAGGYTF. This chain uses TRBV5-8 with TRBJ1-2; no reliable D call. Germline V gives CDR1 SGHTS, CDR2 YDEGEE. This CDR3 contains 13 residues. V shed 8 bases and J shed 7 bases, with 18 bases lying between them.

Comment on this clone: At one end, the junction sequence differs from germline, possibly due to a read error. The rearrangement joins TRBV10-3 to TRBJ2-5; D may match TRBD1 or TRBD2 (5 bases each). Per the germline V gene, CDR1 is ENHRY and CDR2 is SYGVKD. The CDR3 extends over 12 amino acids. The CDR3 DNA follows: TGTGCCACCAGTGAGGGGCAAGAGACCCAGTACTTC. The encoded protein is CATSEGQETQYF.

The V gene is TRBV25-1, the J gene TRBJ1-6; 10 bases fit TRBD1. Trimming cost V 4 bases and J 9 bases; bases outside gene matches: 3. The CDR3 covers 14 residues. CDR1 is MGHDK, CDR2 SYGVNS, per germline. This chain's CDR3 is CASSATGGPSPLHF. CDR3 coding DNA: TGTGCCAGCAGTGCGACAGGGGGCCCTTCACCCCTCCACTTT.

This clone was observed a single time. The J gene is TRBJ2-1, the V gene TRBV2; unclear D gene. Germline loops: CDR1 SNHLY, CDR2 FYNNEI. Trimming cost V 7 bases and J 2 bases, with 9 bases left between them. The CDR3 loop spans 13 amino acids. CDR3 loop: CASNHPTYNEQFF. The DNA of the CDR3 is TGTGCCAGCAACCACCCTACCTACAATGAGCAGTTCTTC. The variable domain in full, completed from reference TRBV2 and TRBJ2-1, reads EPEVTQTPSHQVTQMGQEVILRCVPISNHLYFYWYRQILGQKVEFLVSFYNNEISEKSEIFDDQFSVERPDGSNFTLKIRSTKLEDSAMYFCASNHPTYNEQFFGPGTRLTVL.

V is TRBV29-1 and J is TRBJ2-1; no definite D call. Trimming left V 2 bases short and J 4 bases short, with 18 bases between. CDR1 is SQVTM and CDR2 is ANQGSEA in the germline V gene. This CDR3 is built from 16 residues. CDR3 sequence reads: CSVEQATKPLYNEQFF. The CDR3 bases are TGCAGCGTTGAACAGGCTACTAAACCCCTATACAATGAGCAGTTCTTC.

The chain links TRBV18 to TRBJ2-7; D is perhaps TRBD1 (6 bases). The germline CDR1 and CDR2 sequences are KGHSH and LQKENI. With 4 bases removed from V and 4 bases from J, the gap between germline ends came to 17 bases. This CDR3 region has 15 residues. The CDR3 protein is CASSLLPGDSYEQYF. For the CDR3, the DNA is TGTGCCAGCTCACTCCTCCCAGGGGATAGTTACGAGCAGTACTTC.